The clone carrying this T cell receptor beta chain was seen ten or more times. Antigen: not known. This CDR3 has 14 amino acids. CDR1 and CDR2 (germline): LNHNV, YYDKDF (reference sequence). V dropped 5 bases and J dropped 5; count of bases not matched to a gene: 6. The entry originates in a study of T cells in Graves' hyperthyroidism and ophthalmopathy. Study-wide results and caveats: In blood, most of the thyroid clonotypes expanded above 0.001 were also present. In simple terms, a model built on 13 V-J features told ophthalmopathy apart from stable hyperthyroidism.

Calling Graves' hyperthyroidism stable meant ophthalmopathy did not progress within 18 months. Those with hyperthyroidism were 18 to 65 years old, newly diagnosed, and ill for under 2 months. What was amplified from RNA transcripts were TCR beta CDR3 regions. The HTBI primer set drove a first-round RT-PCR of the TCR CDR3. TCRdb re-analysed the multiplex PCR reads in MiXCR, keeping a single row per CDR3 protein. The table lists some 560,000 distinct CDR3 sequences, 12% to 15% of them singletons, with more than 11% in the top ten. The chain links TRBV15 to TRBJ2-1; TRBD2 matches 7 bases. Sequencing was done on a sample of blood. The TCR was taken from a woman aged 40-49 years with Graves' hyperthyroidism. The CDR3 spells CATSEEAGNNEQFF. The CDR3 coding sequence is TGTGCCACCAGCGAGGAAGCGGGAAACAATGAGCAGTTCTTC.